Included here is one T cell receptor (beta chain) sequence, with context. Its antigen is undetermined. Germline is not matched at one junction end, which may reflect a read error. The entry originates in a study of CD8+ T cells in alopecia areata. Overall study context: Tofacitinib therapy took 6 to 18 months; 6 months off drug came after. Severity scores in treated patients reflected the percentage of scalp affected.

As the sequencing template, cDNA was produced by extracting RNA and reverse transcribing it. Only in-frame clones appear in the TCRdb table, and some are missing; sequencing was by immunoSEQ multiplex PCR. The sample has about 140,000 clones, around 87% seen once. General study findings and limits: Elevated clonality characterized lesional scalp relative to normal scalp, particularly in alopecia totalis/universalis.

Sample treatment: oral pan-JAK inhibitor, 5-10 mg twice daily. The material sequenced was CD8+ T cells sorted from blood, taken at week 4, from a patient treated with tofacitinib. This TCR came from a human donor with alopecia areata.

The chain's CDR3 is CASSYTGTGDTREAQYF. CDR3 coding DNA: TGTGCCAGCAGCTACACCGGGACAGGCGACACAAGAGAGGCCCAGTACTTC. The rearrangement joins TRBV7-6 to TRBJ2-5, with 8 bases fitting TRBD1. The CDR3 is made up of 17 amino acids. In germline, CDR1 is SGHVS, CDR2 FNYEAQ.